Below, 10 T cell receptor beta chains from the same sample are listed, as sequenced in a study of T cells in Graves' hyperthyroidism and ophthalmopathy. TCR beta CDR3 regions were amplified from RNA transcripts. Primed by the HTBI set, a first-round RT-PCR was run on the TCR CDR3. Each CDR3 protein gets one entry after TCRdb re-called the multiplex PCR reads with MiXCR. The table has some 700,000 distinct CDR3 sequences, roughly 17% seen once. The sample was blood. The receptors originated from a middle-aged man with Graves' hyperthyroidism.

The rearrangement uses TRBV6-1 and TRBJ2-4; the match to TRBD2 covers 8 bases. In germline, CDR1 is MNHNS, CDR2 SASEGT. Trimming at V came to 6 bases and at J to 7 bases, leaving 8 bases not matched to a gene. The CDR3 consists of 14 residues. DNA of the CDR3: TGTGCCAGCAGCGGGAGGGCCAGTTCGAACATTCAGTACTTC. Its translation: CASSGRASSNIQYF.

A word on this clonotype: With a much larger clone just one base away, this may be a read error. CDR3 region: CASSYDDQETQYF. The CDR3 DNA reads TGTGCCAGCAGCTACGACGACCAAGAGACCCAGTACTTC. The chain joins TRBV7-9 to TRBJ2-5; D uncertain. This CDR3 contains 13 residues. V was pared by 4 bases and J by 0 bases, with 6 bases between. Germline V gene sequence: CDR1 SEHNR, CDR2 FQNEAQ (reference sequence).

This clonotype came up many times. The chain joins TRBV5-1 to TRBJ2-5, with TRBD2 as a possible D gene (6 bases). This CDR3 is 16 amino acids long. Germline assignment: CDR1 SGHRS and CDR2 YFSETQ. Between the trimmed V and J ends, which lost 4 bases and 3 bases, there was a span of 19 bases. This CDR3 reads CASSVSGAGHEETQYF. CDR3 coding DNA: TGCGCCAGCAGCGTCTCGGGAGCGGGCCATGAAGAGACCCAGTACTTC. Combining the CDR3 with reference TRBV5-1 and TRBJ2-5 gives the whole variable domain KAGVTQTPRYLIKTRGQQVTLSCSPISGHRSVSWYQQTPGQGLQFLFEYFSETQRNKGNFPGRFSGRQFSNSRSEMNVSTLELGDSALYLCASSVSGAGHEETQYFGPGTRLLVL.

The chain links TRBV20-1 to TRBJ2-3; D not resolved. The V gene's germline CDR1 is DFQATT and CDR2 SNEGSKA (reference sequence). The CDR3 covers 15 residues. V gave up 5 bases and J gave up 4 bases, with 19 bases separating them. The CDR3, as DNA: TGCAGTGCTCTGGATACTGGGTATGGACCAGATACGCAGTATTTT. It encodes CSALDTGYGPDTQYF.

In its sample, this clonotype was seen many times. The genes are TRBV6-1 and TRBJ1-6; 10 positions match TRBD1. Germline V gene data show CDR1 as MNHNS and CDR2 as SASEGT. The CDR3 length is 15 residues. The ends lost 4 bases at V and 9 bases at J; junction bases unmatched: 6. The CDR3: CASSAGQGSSSPLHF. As DNA, the CDR3 is TGTGCCAGCAGTGCGGGACAGGGGAGCAGTTCACCCCTCCACTTT.

V usage is TRBV2 and J usage is TRBJ2-7; 11 bases are a match to TRBD1. Trimming at V came to 5 bases and at J to 6 bases, leaving 6 bases not matched to a gene. The CDR3 sequence is 14 residues long. Looked up from germline, CDR1 is SNHLY and CDR2 is FYNNEI. The CDR3 is CASSSMGTGGEQYF. In DNA form, the CDR3 reads TGTGCCAGCAGTTCCATGGGGACAGGGGGCGAGCAGTACTTC.

This clonotype was seen ten or more times. For the CDR3, the DNA is TGTGCCATCACCCCCGGGACTGGGTCCTACGAGCAGTACTTC. As protein: CAITPGTGSYEQYF. This chain links TRBV10-3 with TRBJ2-7, with D possibly TRBD2 on 6 matching bases. This CDR3 comprises 14 residues. Germline V gene lookup returns CDR1 ENHRY and CDR2 SYGVKD. Trimming stripped 7 bases from V and 1 base from J, with 14 bases between.

The sample holds many counts of this clonotype. CDR3 protein: CASSLLRGTSEPEQYF. The CDR3 DNA reads as TGTGCCAGCAGCTTATTGAGGGGTACTAGCGAGCCGGAGCAGTACTTC. The chain recombines TRBV7-2 with TRBJ2-7, with 7 bases that match TRBD2. The CDR3 runs to 16 residues. The germline CDR1 and CDR2 sequences are SGHTA and FQGNSA. Unmatched junction bases numbered 14, after V lost 2 bases and J lost 7 bases.

The V and J genes are TRBV19 and TRBJ1-1; D gene uncertain. V lost 1 base and J lost 4, with 7 bases in between. Germline CDR1 LNHDA, CDR2 SQIVND (reference sequence). The CDR3 has 13 amino acids. Written as DNA, the CDR3 is TGTGCCAGTAGTATAGCGGTGAGCACTGAAGCTTTCTTT. Its translation is CASSIAVSTEAFF.

The CDR3 region has the DNA TGTGCCAGCAGCTCAGGGACAGGGGCTAGCGCGAACACTGAAGCTTTCTTT. This codes for CASSSGTGASANTEAFF. The chain links TRBV5-8 to TRBJ1-1; 10 nucleotides line up with TRBD1. The CDR3 spans 17 residues. The junction had 9 bases not matched to a gene; V was cut back by 3 bases and J by 1 base. The V gene's germline CDR1 is SGHTS and CDR2 YDEGEE.